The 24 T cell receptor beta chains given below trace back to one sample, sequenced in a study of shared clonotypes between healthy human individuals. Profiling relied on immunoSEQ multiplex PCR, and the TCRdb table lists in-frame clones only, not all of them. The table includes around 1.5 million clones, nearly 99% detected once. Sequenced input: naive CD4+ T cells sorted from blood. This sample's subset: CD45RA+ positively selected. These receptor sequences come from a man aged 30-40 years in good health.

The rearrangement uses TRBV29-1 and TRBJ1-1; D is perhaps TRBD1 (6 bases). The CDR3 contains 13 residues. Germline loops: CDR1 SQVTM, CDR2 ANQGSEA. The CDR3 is CVSRGLLNTEAFF. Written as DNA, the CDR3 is TGCGTGTCCCGGGGGCTCTTGAACACTGAAGCTTTCTTT.

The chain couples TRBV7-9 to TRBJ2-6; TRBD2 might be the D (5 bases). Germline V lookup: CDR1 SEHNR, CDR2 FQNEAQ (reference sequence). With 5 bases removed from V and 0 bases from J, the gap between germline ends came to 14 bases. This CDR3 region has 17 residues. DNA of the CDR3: TGTGCCAGCAGCGTCCGGGATCTGAGCTCTGGGGCCAACGTCCTGACTTTC. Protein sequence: CASSVRDLSSGANVLTF.

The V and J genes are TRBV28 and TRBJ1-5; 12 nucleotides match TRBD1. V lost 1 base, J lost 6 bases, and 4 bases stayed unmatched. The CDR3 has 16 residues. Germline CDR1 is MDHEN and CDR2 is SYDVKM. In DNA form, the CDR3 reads TGTGCCAGCAGTTTATACCGGGGACAGGGGGCTCAGCCCCAGCATTTT. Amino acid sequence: CASSLYRGQGAQPQHF.

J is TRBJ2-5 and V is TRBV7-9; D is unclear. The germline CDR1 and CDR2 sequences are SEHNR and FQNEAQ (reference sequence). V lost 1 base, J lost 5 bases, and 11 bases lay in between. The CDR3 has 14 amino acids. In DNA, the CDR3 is TGTGCCAGCAGCTTAGGTGGGTTCCCGGAGACCCAGTACTTC. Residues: CASSLGGFPETQYF.

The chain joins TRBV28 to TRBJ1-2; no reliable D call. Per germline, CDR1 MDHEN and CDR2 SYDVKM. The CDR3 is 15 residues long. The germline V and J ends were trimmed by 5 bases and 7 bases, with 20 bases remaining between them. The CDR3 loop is CASSPYPTTRGGYTF. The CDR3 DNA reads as TGTGCCAGCAGTCCTTACCCAACCACCCGGGGTGGCTACACCTTC.

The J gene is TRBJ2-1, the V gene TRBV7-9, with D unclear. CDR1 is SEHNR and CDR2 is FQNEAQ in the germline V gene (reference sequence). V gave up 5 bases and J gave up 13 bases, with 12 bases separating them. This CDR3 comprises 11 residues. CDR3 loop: CASSPLPAQFF. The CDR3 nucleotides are TGTGCCAGCAGCCCGCTACCCGCCCAGTTCTTC.

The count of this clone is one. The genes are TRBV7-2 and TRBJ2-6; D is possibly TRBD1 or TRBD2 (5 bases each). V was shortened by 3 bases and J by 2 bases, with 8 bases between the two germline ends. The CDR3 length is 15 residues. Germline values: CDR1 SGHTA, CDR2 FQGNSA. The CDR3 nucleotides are TGTGCCAGCAGCTTCGGGGCCACTGGGGCCAACGTCCTGACTTTC. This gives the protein CASSFGATGANVLTF.

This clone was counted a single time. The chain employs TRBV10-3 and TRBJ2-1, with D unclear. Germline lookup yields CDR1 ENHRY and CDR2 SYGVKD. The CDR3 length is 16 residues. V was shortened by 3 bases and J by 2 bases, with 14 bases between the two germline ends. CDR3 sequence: CAISELGPATYNEQFF. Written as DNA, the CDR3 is TGTGCCATCAGTGAATTAGGGCCAGCAACCTACAATGAGCAGTTCTTC.

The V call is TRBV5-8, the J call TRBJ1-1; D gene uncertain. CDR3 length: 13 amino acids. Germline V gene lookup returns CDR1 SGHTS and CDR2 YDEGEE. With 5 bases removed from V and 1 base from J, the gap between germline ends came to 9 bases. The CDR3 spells CASRLRGNTEAFF. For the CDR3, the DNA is TGTGCCAGCAGACTCCGGGGGAACACTGAAGCTTTCTTT. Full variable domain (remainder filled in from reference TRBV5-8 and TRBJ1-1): EAGVTQSPTHLIKTRGQQATLRCSPISGHTSVYWYQQALGLGLQFLLWYDEGEERNRGNFPPRFSGRQFPNYSSELNVNALELEDSALYLCASRLRGNTEAFFGQGTRLTVV.

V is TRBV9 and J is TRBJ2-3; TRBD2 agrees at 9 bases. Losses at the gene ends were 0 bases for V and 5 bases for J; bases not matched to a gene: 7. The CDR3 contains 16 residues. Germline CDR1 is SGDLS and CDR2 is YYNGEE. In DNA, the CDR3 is TGTGCCAGCAGCGTAGTTTTTAGCGGGAGCCAAGATACGCAGTATTTT. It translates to CASSVVFSGSQDTQYF.

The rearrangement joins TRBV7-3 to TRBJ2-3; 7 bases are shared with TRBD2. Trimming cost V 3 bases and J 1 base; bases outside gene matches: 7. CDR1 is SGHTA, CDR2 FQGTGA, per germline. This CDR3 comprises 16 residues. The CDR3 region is CASSFTSSGGTDTQYF. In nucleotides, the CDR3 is TGTGCCAGCAGCTTTACATCTAGCGGTGGCACAGATACGCAGTATTTT.

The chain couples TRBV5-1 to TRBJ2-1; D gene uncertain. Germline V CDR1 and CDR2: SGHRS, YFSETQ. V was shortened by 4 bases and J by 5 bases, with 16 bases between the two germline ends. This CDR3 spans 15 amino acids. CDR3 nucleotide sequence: TGCGCCAGCAGCATAGACCGGTATACAGACAATGAGCAGTTCTTC. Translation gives CASSIDRYTDNEQFF.

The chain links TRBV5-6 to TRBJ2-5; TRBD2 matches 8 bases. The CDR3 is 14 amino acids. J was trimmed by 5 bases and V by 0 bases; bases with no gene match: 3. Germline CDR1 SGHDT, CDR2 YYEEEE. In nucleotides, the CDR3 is TGTGCCAGCAGCTTGGCGGGAGGGCCGGAGACCCAGTACTTC. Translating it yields CASSLAGGPETQYF.

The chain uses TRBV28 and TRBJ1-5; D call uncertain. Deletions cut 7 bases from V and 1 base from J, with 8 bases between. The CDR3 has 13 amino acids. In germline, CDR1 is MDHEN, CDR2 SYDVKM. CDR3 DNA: TGTGCCAGCACCCGCAGGAGCAATCAGCCCCAGCATTTT. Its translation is CASTRRSNQPQHF. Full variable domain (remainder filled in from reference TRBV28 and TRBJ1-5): DVKVTQSSRYLVKRTGEKVFLECVQDMDHENMFWYRQDPGLGLRLIYFSYDVKMKEKGDIPEGYSVSREKKERFSLILESASTNQTSMYLCASTRRSNQPQHFGDGTRLSIL.

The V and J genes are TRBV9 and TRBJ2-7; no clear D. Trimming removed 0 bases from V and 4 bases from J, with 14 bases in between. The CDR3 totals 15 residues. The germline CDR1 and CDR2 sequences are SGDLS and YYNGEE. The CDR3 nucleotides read TGTGCCAGCAGCGTAGAATCATCACTCCTATACGAGCAGTACTTC. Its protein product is CASSVESSLLYEQYF.

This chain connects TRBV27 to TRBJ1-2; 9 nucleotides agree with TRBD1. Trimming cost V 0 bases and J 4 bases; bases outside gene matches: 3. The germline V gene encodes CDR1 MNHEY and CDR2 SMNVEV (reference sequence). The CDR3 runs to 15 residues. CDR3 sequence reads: CASSLSTGGSYGYTF. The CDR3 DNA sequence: TGTGCCAGCAGTTTATCGACAGGGGGTAGCTATGGCTACACCTTC.

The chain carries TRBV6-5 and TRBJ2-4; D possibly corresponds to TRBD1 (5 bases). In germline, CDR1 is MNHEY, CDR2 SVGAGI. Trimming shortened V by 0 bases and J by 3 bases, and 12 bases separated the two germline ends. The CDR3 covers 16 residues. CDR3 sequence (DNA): TGTGCCAGCAGTTACTCACCCCAGGGTGGCAAAAACATTCAGTACTTC. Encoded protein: CASSYSPQGGKNIQYF.

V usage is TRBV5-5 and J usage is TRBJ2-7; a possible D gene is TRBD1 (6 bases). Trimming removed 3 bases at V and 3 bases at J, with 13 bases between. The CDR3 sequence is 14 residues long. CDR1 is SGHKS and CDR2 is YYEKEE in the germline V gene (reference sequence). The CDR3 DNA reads TGTGCCAGCAGCTCACGGGACATTGACTACGAGCAGTACTTC. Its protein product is CASSSRDIDYEQYF. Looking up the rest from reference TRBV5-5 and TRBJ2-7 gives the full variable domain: DAGVTQSPTHLIKTRGQQVTLRCSPISGHKSVSWYQQVLGQGPQFIFQYYEKEERGRGNFPDRFSARQFPNYSSELNVNALLLGDSALYLCASSSRDIDYEQYFGPGTRLTVT.

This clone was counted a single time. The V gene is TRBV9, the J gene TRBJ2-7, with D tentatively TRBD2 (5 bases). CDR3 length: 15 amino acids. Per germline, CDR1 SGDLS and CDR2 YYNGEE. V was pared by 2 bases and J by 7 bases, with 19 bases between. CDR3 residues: CASSVSSETHLEQYF. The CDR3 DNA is TGTGCCAGCAGCGTGAGTAGCGAGACCCACTTGGAGCAGTACTTC.

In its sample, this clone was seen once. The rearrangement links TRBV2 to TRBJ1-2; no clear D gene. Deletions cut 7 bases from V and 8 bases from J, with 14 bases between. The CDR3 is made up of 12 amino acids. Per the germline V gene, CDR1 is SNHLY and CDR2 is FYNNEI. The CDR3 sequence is CASTEYAGGYTF. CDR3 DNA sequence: TGTGCCAGCACGGAGTACGCAGGAGGCTACACCTTC.

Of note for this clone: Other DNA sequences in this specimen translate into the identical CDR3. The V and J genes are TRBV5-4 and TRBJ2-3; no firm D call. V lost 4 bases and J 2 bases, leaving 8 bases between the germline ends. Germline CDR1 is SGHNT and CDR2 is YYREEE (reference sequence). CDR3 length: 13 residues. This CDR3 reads CASSLDHTDTQYF. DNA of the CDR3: TGTGCCAGCAGCCTGGATCACACAGATACGCAGTATTTT.

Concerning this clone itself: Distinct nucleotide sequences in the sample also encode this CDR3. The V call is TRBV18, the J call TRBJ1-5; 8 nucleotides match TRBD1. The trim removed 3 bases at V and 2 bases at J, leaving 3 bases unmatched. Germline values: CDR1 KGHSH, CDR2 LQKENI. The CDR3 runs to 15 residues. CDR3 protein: CASSPSGGGNQPQHF. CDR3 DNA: TGTGCCAGCTCACCTTCAGGGGGCGGCAATCAGCCCCAGCATTTT. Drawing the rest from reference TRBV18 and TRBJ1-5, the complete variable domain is NAGVMQNPRHLVRRRGQEARLRCSPMKGHSHVYWYRQLPEEGLKFMVYLQKENIIDESGMPKERFSAEFPKEGPSILRIQQVVRGDSAAYFCASSPSGGGNQPQHFGDGTRLSIL.

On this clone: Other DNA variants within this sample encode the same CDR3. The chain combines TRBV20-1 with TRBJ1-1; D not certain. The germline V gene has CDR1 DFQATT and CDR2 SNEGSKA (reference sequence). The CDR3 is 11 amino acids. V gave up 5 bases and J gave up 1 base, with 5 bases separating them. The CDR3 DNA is TGCAGTGCTCTTCGGAACACTGAAGCTTTCTTT. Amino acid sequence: CSALRNTEAFF.

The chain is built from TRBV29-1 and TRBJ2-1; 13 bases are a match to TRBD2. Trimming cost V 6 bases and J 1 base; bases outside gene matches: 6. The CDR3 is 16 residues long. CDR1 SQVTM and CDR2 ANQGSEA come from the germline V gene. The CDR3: CSVTGTSGDSYNEQFF. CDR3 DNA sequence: TGCAGCGTAACCGGGACTAGCGGGGATTCCTACAATGAGCAGTTCTTC.